The 3 T cell receptor beta chains below come from one sample, sequenced in a study of radiotherapy plus CTLA-4 blockade in lung cancer. Sequencing was performed with immunoSEQ multiplex PCR; in TCRdb, only in-frame clones are kept and a portion is missing. Altogether tens of thousands of clones are present, approximately 79% being singletons, with the ten largest covering more than 15%. Sequenced material: peripheral blood, taken from a patient treated with radiotherapy plus ipilimumab. The receptors were sampled from a human donor with non-small cell lung cancer whose response to radiotherapy plus ipilimumab could not be evaluated. Some clones in this sample may be carry-over from other donors' samples.

This chain links TRBV5-1 with TRBJ2-3, with D possibly being TRBD2 (6 bases). The V end lost 0 bases, the J end lost 11 bases, and 19 bases lay between the germline ends. Germline values: CDR1 SGHRS, CDR2 YFSETQ. The CDR3 totals 15 residues. The CDR3 DNA is TGCGCCAGCAGCTTGGGTTCTGTTGAGGGGAGGAAGCAGTATTTT. Translated: CASSLGSVEGRKQYF. The full variable domain, in which reference TRBV5-1 and TRBJ2-3 provide the parts outside the CDR3, is KAGVTQTPRYLIKTRGQQVTLSCSPISGHRSVSWYQQTPGQGLQFLFEYFSETQRNKGNFPGRFSGRQFSNSRSEMNVSTLELGDSALYLCASSLGSVEGRKQYFGPGTRLTVL.

As for this clone: At one boundary the junction diverges from the germline segment, which might be a read error. The chain joins TRBV15 to TRBJ1-1, with D perhaps matching TRBD1 (6 bases). There are 14 residues in the CDR3. Germline CDR1 LNHNV, CDR2 YYDKDF (reference sequence). CDR3 amino acids: CAASKGTRNTEAFF. For the CDR3, the DNA is TGTGCCGCCAGCAAGGGGACAAGAAACACTGAAGCTTTCTTT.

The J gene is TRBJ1-3, the V gene TRBV6-5; D gene ambiguous. The germline gives CDR1 MNHEY, CDR2 SVGAGI. V was shortened by 0 bases and J by 8 bases, with 11 bases between the two germline ends. The length of the CDR3 is 14 residues. The CDR3: CASSYSRTTDTIYF. CDR3 DNA: TGTGCCAGCAGTTACTCGAGAACCACGGACACCATATATTTT.